This note documents a single T cell receptor (beta chain) sequence. These data come from a study of T cell changes during pregnancy in multiple sclerosis. The assay was immunoSEQ multiplex PCR, and TCRdb's table has in-frame clones only and misses some. Of roughly 60,000 clones in the sample, around 90% were seen once. Germline V gene data show CDR1 as SQVTM and CDR2 as ANQGSEA. The CDR3 totals 15 residues. The ends lost 2 bases at V and 3 bases at J; junction bases unmatched: 7. The sequence was obtained from a female donor with multiple sclerosis, enrolled in a pregnancy study. The V and J genes are TRBV29-1 and TRBJ2-7; 10 bases line up with TRBD2. The sequencing used CD4+ T cells from peripheral blood mononuclear cells, collected in the first trimester of pregnancy. The CDR3 region has the DNA TGCAGCGTTGAAAAAATAGCGGGGGGCTTCTACGAGCAGTACTTC. Amino acid sequence: CSVEKIAGGFYEQYF.